This T cell receptor (beta chain) emerged from a study of CD8+CD57+ T cells in acquired aplastic anemia (dated by TCRdb to 2016 to 2018). In the study overall: DNA extracted from sorted CD4+ and CD8+ cells had a mean of approximately 3.3 ug, with a range of 0.2 to 27.4 ug. A CD8+CD57+ expansion meant a frequency higher than the mean frequency seen in healthy subjects. Broad study findings and their caveats: Between patients and healthy controls, no significant difference in CD8+ Simpson's diversity was found (P=0.060). Approximately 31 CD8+ CDR3 sequences were found in both patients and controls but appeared to be highly expressed in patients and within the immunodominant clones of the patients.

Patients chosen for sequencing had shown expansion of CD8+CD57+ cells by flow cytometry. Every patient had severe acquired aplastic anemia, diagnosed using the International Study of Aplastic Anemia and Agranulocytosis and Camitta criteria. Patients had received no therapy at the time of blood sampling. TCR repertoires of sorted CD4+ and CD8+ blood T cells from severe aplastic anemia patients and healthy subjects were deep-sequenced in the study. In the USA, patient enrollment took place under clinicaltrials.gov protocols 00001620, 01623167, 00001397, 00071045, 00081523 and 00961064. Ficoll-Paque density gradient centrifugation was used to isolate peripheral blood mononuclear cells. Before DNA extraction, CD4+ and CD8+ T cells were sorted by FACS or by magnetic beads. Genomic DNA was used as template for profiling of TCR beta VDJ combinations and CDR3 sequences. An Illumina HiSeq 2000 was the platform used for TCR repertoire sequencing. As for the original processing: Repertoires were assessed using TRBV/TRBJ rearrangement plots, CDR3 size and DJ length profiles, and Simpson's diversity index. The most abundant DNA sequence in the deep sequencing data was defined as the immunodominant clone. CDR3 amino acid sequences were screened for sharing across subjects and were compared with published repertoires and the VDJdb database. TCRdb reanalyzed the raw reads on its own, using fastp at Q25 for trimming and MiXCR for clone calling, and kept in-frame beta chains. When rows share a CDR3 protein, they turn into one entry using the most common DNA and genes. The V and J calls shown here were made by TCRdb, not taken from the authors' results. Here the sample has more than 150,000 distinct CDR3 sequences; approximately 44% occur a single time. The top ten hold roughly 2.9% of the sample.

The germline ends are 11 bases apart after V is trimmed by 1 base and J by 5 bases. From cysteine to phenylalanine, the CDR3 is 14 amino acids long. Only the CDR3 portion is preserved as DNA: 42 bases, with reading frame beginning at the first base. The germline V gene (reference sequence) gives CDR1 as SEHNR and CDR2 as FQNEAQ. Concerning this clonotype itself: This clone's antigen is unknown. No base qualities exist here, and no much larger clone lies one base off it.

The clonotype originates from a human donor with aplastic anemia. Recombination linked TRBV7-9 to TRBJ1-1; the D gene cannot be named for sure. Sequencing used sorted CD4+, CD8+, or CD8+CD57+ T cells (not recorded which) from PBMCs. The nucleotide sequence reads as follows: TGTGCCAGCAGCTTAGGCGGTCTTGGAACTGAAGCTTTCTTT. It encodes CASSLGGLGTEAFF.